The 15 T cell receptor beta chains below all came from one sample that was sequenced in a study of T cell responses to AZD1222 COVID-19 vaccine. The repertoire was sequenced with immunoSEQ multiplex PCR; TCRdb's copy has only in-frame clones and lacks some. Among 200,000 to 250,000 clones listed, approximately 94% were seen once. Material: peripheral blood, obtained 28 days after the second dose of the MenACWY control vaccine. These receptors were collected from an adult who received the MenACWY meningococcal vaccine as a control.

The J gene is TRBJ1-4, the V gene TRBV2; 9 bases map to TRBD1. J gave up 5 bases and V 5 bases, and 6 bases lay outside the gene matches. Germline V gene data show CDR1 as SNHLY and CDR2 as FYNNEI. This CDR3 is built from 15 residues. CDR3 in DNA: TGTGCCAGCAGTCTACAGGGGGCAGAGAATGAAAAACTGTTTTTT. It yields the protein CASSLQGAENEKLFF.

The chain carries TRBV12-3 or TRBV12-4 and TRBJ1-1; a weak D match, TRBD1 (5 bases). The CDR3 length is 13 residues. The V end was cut by 6 bases, the J end by 1 base, with 9 bases between. Here the CDR3 DNA reads TGTGCCAGCAGGGACACTGCGAACACTGAAGCTTTCTTT. Amino acid sequence: CASRDTANTEAFF.

The genes are TRBV6-5 and TRBJ1-6; tentatively, D is TRBD1 (5 bases). The CDR3 spans 15 residues. CDR1 is MNHEY and CDR2 is SVGAGI in the germline V gene. The ends were cut back, 5 bases at V and 6 bases at J, with 14 bases in the middle. CDR3 DNA sequence: TGTGCCAGCAGTCCCGACAGTGTCCCTAATTCACCCCTCCACTTT. Protein: CASSPDSVPNSPLHF.

This clone was detected only once. This rearrangement joins TRBV7-8 to TRBJ1-2, with D unclear. Trimming stripped 3 bases from V and 2 bases from J, with 13 bases between. CDR1 and CDR2 (germline): SGHVS, FQNEAQ. The CDR3 sequence is 15 residues long. The CDR3 protein is CASSFRRTENYGYTF. CDR3 DNA sequence: TGTGCCAGCAGCTTCCGCCGGACGGAGAACTATGGCTACACCTTC.

The J gene is TRBJ2-1, the V gene TRBV18; D is perhaps TRBD1 or TRBD2 (5 bases each). The CDR3 sequence is 14 residues long. Germline values: CDR1 KGHSH, CDR2 LQKENI. Trimming took 2 bases from V and 5 from J, leaving 10 bases between them. Here the CDR3 DNA reads TGTGCCAGCTCACCAGGGGGAAGAAACAATGAGCAGTTCTTC. Amino acid sequence: CASSPGGRNNEQFF.

The chain recombines TRBV27 with TRBJ2-7, with unresolved D. CDR1 is MNHEY and CDR2 is SMNVEV in the germline V gene (reference sequence). CDR3 size: 16 residues. Deletions cut 0 bases from V and 0 bases from J, with 12 bases between. The CDR3 DNA sequence: TGTGCCAGCAGTTTATCGTGGCAGGCGAGCTCCTACGAGCAGTACTTC. Encoded protein: CASSLSWQASSYEQYF.

The chain links TRBV27 to TRBJ2-7; 9 nucleotides agree with TRBD2. The V gene's germline CDR1 is MNHEY and CDR2 SMNVEV (reference sequence). The CDR3 is 18 residues long. Losses at the gene ends were 0 bases for V and 3 bases for J; bases not matched to a gene: 12. Written as DNA, the CDR3 is TGTGCCAGCAGTTTATCGAGACCAGCGGGGGGCAGATTCTACGAGCAGTACTTC. Its translation is CASSLSRPAGGRFYEQYF.

In this sample, this clone turned up once. The rearrangement uses TRBV4-3 and TRBJ2-6, with TRBD1 identical over 11 bases. Trimming took 2 bases from V and 2 from J; bases not matched to a gene: 2. Germline V CDR1 and CDR2: LGHNA, YSLEER. This CDR3 has 17 residues. CDR3 in DNA: TGCGCCAGCAGCCAACAGGGACAGGGGGCTGGGGCCAACGTCCTGACTTTC. It is translated as CASSQQGQGAGANVLTF.

J is TRBJ2-7 and V is TRBV3-1 (or the pseudogene TRBV3-2), with D tentatively TRBD1 or TRBD2 (6 bases each). Looked up from germline, CDR1 is LGHDT and CDR2 is YNNKEL (reference sequence). The ends were cut back, 2 bases at V and 7 bases at J, with 12 bases in the middle. This CDR3 is built from 13 residues. The CDR3 here is CASSQLGGGEQYF. Here the CDR3 DNA reads TGTGCCAGCAGCCAATTAGGAGGGGGGGAGCAGTACTTC.

The chain is built from TRBV4-3 and TRBJ2-7; maybe TRBD1 (6 bases). CDR1 and CDR2 (germline): LGHNA, YSLEER. Trimming pared 0 bases from V and 4 bases from J, leaving 10 bases between. The CDR3 covers 14 residues. The CDR3 is CASSQETGGYEQYF. The CDR3 DNA follows: TGCGCCAGCAGCCAAGAGACAGGAGGATACGAGCAGTACTTC.

The chain has TRBV27 and TRBJ2-5; D unclear. Trimming stripped 2 bases from V and 5 bases from J, with 9 bases between. CDR1 MNHEY and CDR2 SMNVEV come from the germline V gene (reference sequence). The CDR3 spans 13 residues. The CDR3 is CASSLAHPETQYF. The DNA of the CDR3 is TGTGCCAGCAGTTTAGCCCACCCGGAGACCCAGTACTTC.

J is TRBJ2-5 and V is TRBV7-9; D not certain. The CDR3 consists of 17 residues. Trimming took 0 bases from V and 2 from J, leaving 16 bases between them. CDR1 is SEHNR, CDR2 FQNEAQ, per germline (reference sequence). Here the CDR3 reads CASSLAKGFSSQETQYF. DNA for the CDR3: TGTGCCAGCAGCTTAGCGAAGGGTTTCAGTAGTCAAGAGACCCAGTACTTC.

The CDR3 DNA is TGTGCCAGCAGCCAAGGAGATACGCAGTATTTT. The encoded protein is CASSQGDTQYF. V usage is TRBV6-5 and J usage is TRBJ2-3; D is undetermined. The CDR3 is made up of 11 amino acids. The germline gives CDR1 MNHEY, CDR2 SVGAGI. V was pared by 6 bases and J by 5 bases, with 6 bases between.

This rearrangement joins TRBV5-1 to TRBJ2-2; the D gene is possibly TRBD2 (5 bases). The CDR3 has 18 residues. The V and J ends lost 4 bases and 5 bases respectively, with 24 bases between them. Germline V gene lookup returns CDR1 SGHRS and CDR2 YFSETQ. For the CDR3, the DNA is TGCGCCAGCAGCCCGGCTATGTGGGGAGAGAGTCCGACCGGGGAGCTGTTTTTT. This encodes CASSPAMWGESPTGELFF.

The V call is TRBV30, the J call TRBJ1-6; D is uncertain. The CDR3 is made up of 14 amino acids. V was shortened by 0 bases and J by 6 bases, with 9 bases between the two germline ends. Looked up from germline, CDR1 is GTSNPN and CDR2 is SVGIG (reference sequence). The CDR3 spells CAWSVRGFNSPLHF. The DNA of the CDR3 is TGTGCCTGGAGTGTACGTGGGTTTAATTCACCCCTCCACTTT.